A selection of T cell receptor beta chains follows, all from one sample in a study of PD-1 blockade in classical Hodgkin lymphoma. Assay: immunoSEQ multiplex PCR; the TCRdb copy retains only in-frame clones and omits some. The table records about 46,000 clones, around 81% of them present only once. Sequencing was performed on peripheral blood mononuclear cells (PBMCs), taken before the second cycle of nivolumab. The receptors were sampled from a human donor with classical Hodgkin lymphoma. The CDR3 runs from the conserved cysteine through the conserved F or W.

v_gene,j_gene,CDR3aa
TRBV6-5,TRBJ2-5,CASSRGTGTYETQYF
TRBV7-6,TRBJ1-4,CASSANPGPNEKLFF
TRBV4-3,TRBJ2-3,CASSQDQGGGGGGTDTQYF
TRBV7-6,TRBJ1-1,CASSLSQRTEAFF
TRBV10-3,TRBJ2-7,CAISGWDRGTGEQYF
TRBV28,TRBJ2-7,CASSPSNRALITYEQYF
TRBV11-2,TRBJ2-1,CASTSGAAYNEQFF
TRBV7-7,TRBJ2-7,CASSLGELGEQYF
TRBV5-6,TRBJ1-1,CASSLGSGGVLTEAFF
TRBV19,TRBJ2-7,CASSIGLAGTYEQYF
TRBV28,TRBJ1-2,CASSGTGGHYGYTF
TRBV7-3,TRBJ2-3,CASSLLGSGDTQYF
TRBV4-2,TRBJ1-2,CASSEGRGPLYGYTF
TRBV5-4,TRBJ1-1,CASSVGGSAGTEAFF
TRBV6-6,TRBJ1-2,CASSSPGTGGGWGYTF
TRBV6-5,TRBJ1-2,CASSYQNRGYTF
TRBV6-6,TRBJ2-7,CASSYPGGYEQYF
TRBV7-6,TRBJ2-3,CASSAPGGYTDTQYF
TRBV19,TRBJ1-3,CASSAGFSGNTIYF
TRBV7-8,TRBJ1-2,CASSPRPYGYTF
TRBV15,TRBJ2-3,CATSREPPPRTDTQYF
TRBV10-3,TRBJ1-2,CAIRAGPDGYTF
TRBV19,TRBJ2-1,CASTETGTSAYNEQFF
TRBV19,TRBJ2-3,CASSINGGEGDTQYF
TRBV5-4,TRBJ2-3,CASSLGNSGDTQYF
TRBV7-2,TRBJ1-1,CASSTDPWGGTEAFF
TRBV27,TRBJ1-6,CASSFNGDANSPLHF
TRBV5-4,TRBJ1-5,CASSSGTQQPQHF
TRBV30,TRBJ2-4,CAWSTGGLAKNIQYF
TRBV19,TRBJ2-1,CASSGDWNNEQFF
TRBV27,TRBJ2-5,CASSMGLAGDEETQYF
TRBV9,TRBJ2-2,CASSVALTGPGELFF
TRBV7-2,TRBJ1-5,CASSPGRINQPQHF
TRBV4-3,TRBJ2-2,CASSLNYESWGTGELFF
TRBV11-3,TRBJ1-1,CASSLDYTEAFF
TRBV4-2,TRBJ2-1,CASSQEWGNEQFF